Below, 10 T cell receptor beta chains from the same sample are listed, as sequenced in a study of blood T cell repertoires in COVID-19. Produced via immunoSEQ multiplex PCR; TCRdb's table is partial and in-frame only. The table records a few hundred thousand clones, about nine tenths of them present only once. Material: peripheral blood. The receptors shown here come from a man aged 50-60 years with active or convalescent COVID-19.

V and J are TRBV30 and TRBJ2-1, with a weak D call TRBD1 (5 bases). With 3 bases removed from V and 3 bases from J, the gap between germline ends came to 12 bases. From germline, CDR1 is GTSNPN and CDR2 SVGIG (reference sequence). The CDR3 has 14 residues. As DNA, the CDR3 is TGTGCCTGGAGAGGACAAAACGTCTACAATGAGCAGTTCTTC. Translated, it gives CAWRGQNVYNEQFF.

The J gene is TRBJ2-7, the V gene TRBV28; D perhaps matches TRBD1 (5 bases). The germline V gene encodes CDR1 MDHEN and CDR2 SYDVKM. CDR3 length equals 15 residues. Trimming shortened V by 6 bases and J by 2 bases, and 17 bases separated the two germline ends. The CDR3 coding sequence is TGTGCCAGCAGGTTGACAGATCGGTACCCCTACGAGCAGTACTTC. This codes for CASRLTDRYPYEQYF.

The chain couples TRBV10-2 to TRBJ2-7; 8 bases agree with TRBD2. The CDR3 contains 13 residues. Germline V gives CDR1 WSHSY, CDR2 SAAADI. The trim removed 2 bases at V and 5 bases at J, leaving 2 bases unmatched. CDR3 sequence reads: CASSEVGGDEQYF. As DNA, the CDR3 is TGCGCCAGCAGTGAGGTCGGGGGGGACGAGCAGTACTTC.

This clone occurred once. The chain carries TRBV10-3 and TRBJ1-3; D uncertain. The germline gives CDR1 ENHRY, CDR2 SYGVKD. V shed 0 bases and J shed 7 bases, with 10 bases lying between them. CDR3 length: 14 amino acids. The CDR3 protein is CAISESKSKNTIYF. CDR3 DNA sequence: TGTGCCATCAGTGAGTCGAAGAGTAAGAACACCATATATTTT.

The chain has TRBV28 and TRBJ2-7; maybe TRBD2 (6 bases). CDR3 size: 15 residues. V dropped 6 bases and J dropped 0 bases, with 15 bases sitting between them. Germline CDR1 is MDHEN and CDR2 is SYDVKM. CDR3 sequence (DNA): TGTGCCAGCAGGGAGTCAGGGACTGACTCCTACGAGCAGTACTTC. Translated, it gives CASRESGTDSYEQYF.

The chain uses TRBV4-3 and TRBJ1-5; D gene uncertain. V was cut by 0 bases and J by 1 base, with 4 bases left in between. The CDR3 has 14 residues. Germline CDR1 LGHNA, CDR2 YSLEER. The CDR3 loop is CASSQDTSNQPQHF. CDR3 nucleotide sequence: TGCGCCAGCAGCCAAGATACAAGCAATCAGCCCCAGCATTTT.

This sequence joins TRBV6-6 and TRBJ2-5; 10 nucleotides align to TRBD1. CDR1 is MNHNY, CDR2 SVGAGI, per germline (reference sequence). The J segment lost 3 bases and the V segment lost 6 bases, leaving 10 bases of the junction unmatched. The CDR3 loop spans 16 amino acids. CDR3: CASSVLSGTGEETQYF. DNA for the CDR3: TGTGCCAGCAGCGTCCTTTCCGGGACAGGGGAAGAGACCCAGTACTTC.

The chain carries TRBV19 and TRBJ1-2; possible D gene TRBD1, 6 bases. The CDR3 spans 15 residues. Trimming pared 6 bases from V and 6 bases from J, leaving 20 bases between. Germline V lookup: CDR1 LNHDA, CDR2 SQIVND (reference sequence). CDR3: CASRRSGTLRDGYTF. CDR3 DNA: TGTGCCAGTAGAAGATCCGGGACACTCAGAGATGGCTACACCTTC.

This chain links TRBV3-1 (or the pseudogene TRBV3-2) with TRBJ1-1; no definite D call. Germline V gene lookup returns CDR1 LGHDT and CDR2 YNNKEL (reference sequence). The germline V and J ends were trimmed by 0 bases and 6 bases, with 8 bases remaining between them. This CDR3 is built from 13 residues. CDR3 sequence: CASSQDGEAEAFF. CDR3 nucleotide sequence: TGTGCCAGCAGCCAAGATGGGGAGGCTGAAGCTTTCTTT.

This chain links TRBV7-8 with TRBJ2-2; D may be TRBD1 (6 bases). The CDR3 runs 13 residues. Between the trimmed V and J ends, which lost 6 bases and 7 bases, there was a span of 12 bases. Germline V gene data show CDR1 as SGHVS and CDR2 as FQNEAQ. In nucleotides, the CDR3 is TGTGCCAGCAGACCCGAGGGGGTCGGGGAGCTGTTTTTT. Translation gives CASRPEGVGELFF.